The text below deals with one T cell receptor (beta chain). This record comes from a study of blood T cell repertoires in COVID-19. Study information: Italy, Spain and the United States were the sources of the convalescent and acute COVID-19 samples. Sources were T cells, B-cell-depleted T cells, or PBMCs; the material itself was cDNA or gDNA.

CDR1 SGHRS and CDR2 YFSETQ come from the germline V gene. The V end lost 0 bases, the J end lost 6 bases, and 15 bases lay between the germline ends. This CDR3 has 16 amino acids. TCRdb's copy holds only in-frame clones and misses some; the assay was immunoSEQ multiplex PCR. The repertoire holds some 13,000 clones, with around nine tenths as singletons. The chain recombines TRBV5-1 with TRBJ2-2; no clear D gene. Input material: peripheral blood. This TCR was recovered from a woman in her 70s with active COVID-19. CDR3 in DNA: TGCGCCAGCAGCTTGGCCCATCTTAGTGGGCCCGGGGAGCTGTTTTTT. It is translated as CASSLAHLSGPGELFF.